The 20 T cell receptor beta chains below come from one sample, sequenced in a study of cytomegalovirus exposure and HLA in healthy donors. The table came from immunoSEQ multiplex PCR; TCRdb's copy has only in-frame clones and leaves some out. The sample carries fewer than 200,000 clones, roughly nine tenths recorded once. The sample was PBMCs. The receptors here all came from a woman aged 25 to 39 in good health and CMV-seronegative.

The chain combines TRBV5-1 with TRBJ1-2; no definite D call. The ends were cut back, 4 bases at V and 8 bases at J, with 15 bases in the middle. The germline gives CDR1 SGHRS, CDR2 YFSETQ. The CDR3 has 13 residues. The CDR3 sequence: CASSLALAEGYTF. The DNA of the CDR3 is TGCGCCAGCAGCCTGGCCCTCGCGGAAGGCTACACCTTC.

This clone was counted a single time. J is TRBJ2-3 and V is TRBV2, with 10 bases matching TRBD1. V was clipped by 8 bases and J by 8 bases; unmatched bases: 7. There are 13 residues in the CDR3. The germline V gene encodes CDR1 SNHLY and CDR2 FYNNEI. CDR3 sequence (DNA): TGTGCCAGCCGGACAGGGGGAGGATCTACGCAGTATTTT. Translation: CASRTGGGSTQYF.

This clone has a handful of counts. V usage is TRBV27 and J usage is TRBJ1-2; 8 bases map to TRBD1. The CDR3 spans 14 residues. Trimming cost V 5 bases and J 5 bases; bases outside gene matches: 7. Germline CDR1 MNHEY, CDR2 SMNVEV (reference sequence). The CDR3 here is CASSPRQGKYGYTF. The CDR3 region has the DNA TGTGCCAGCAGTCCCCGACAGGGGAAGTATGGCTACACCTTC.

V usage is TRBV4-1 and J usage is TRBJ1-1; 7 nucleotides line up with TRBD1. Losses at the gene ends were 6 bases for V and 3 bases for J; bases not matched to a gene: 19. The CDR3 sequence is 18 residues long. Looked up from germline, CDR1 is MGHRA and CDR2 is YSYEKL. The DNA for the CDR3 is TGCGCCAGCAGTCAAAACCGGGACAGTAGAGTTTCGGACACTGAAGCTTTCTTT. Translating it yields CASSQNRDSRVSDTEAFF.

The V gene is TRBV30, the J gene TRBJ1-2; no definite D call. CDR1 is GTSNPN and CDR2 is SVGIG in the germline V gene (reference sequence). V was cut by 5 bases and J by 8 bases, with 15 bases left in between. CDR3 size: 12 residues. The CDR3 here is CAWFLSERGYTF. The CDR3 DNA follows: TGTGCCTGGTTTTTGTCCGAAAGGGGCTACACCTTC.

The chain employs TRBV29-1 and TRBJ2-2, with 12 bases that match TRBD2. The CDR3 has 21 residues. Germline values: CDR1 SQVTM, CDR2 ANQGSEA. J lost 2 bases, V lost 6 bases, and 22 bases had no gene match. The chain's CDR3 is CSVELAGGRGGDATNTGELFF. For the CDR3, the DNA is TGCAGCGTAGAGCTAGCGGGAGGGCGAGGGGGAGATGCCACTAACACCGGGGAGCTGTTTTTT.

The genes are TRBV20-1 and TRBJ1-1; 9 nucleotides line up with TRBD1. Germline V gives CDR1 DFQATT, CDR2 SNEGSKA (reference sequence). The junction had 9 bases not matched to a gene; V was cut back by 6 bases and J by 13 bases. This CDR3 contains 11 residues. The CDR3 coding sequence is TGCAGTGCCATGCCGGGACAGGGAGTTTTCTTT. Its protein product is CSAMPGQGVFF.

As DNA, the CDR3 is TGTGCCAGCAGCCCGGGACTGAACACCGGGGAGCTGTTTTTT. Amino acids: CASSPGLNTGELFF. The chain recombines TRBV6-5 with TRBJ2-2, with a possible D match to TRBD2 (6 bases). The V gene lost 6 bases and the J gene lost 1 base, with 9 bases spanning the gap. CDR1 is MNHEY and CDR2 is SVGAGI in the germline V gene. The CDR3 is 14 amino acids.

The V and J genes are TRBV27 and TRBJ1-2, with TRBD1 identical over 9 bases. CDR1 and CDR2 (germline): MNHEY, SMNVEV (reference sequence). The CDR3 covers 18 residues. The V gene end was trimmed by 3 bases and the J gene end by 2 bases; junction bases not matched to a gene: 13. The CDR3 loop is CASSFHVGQGVQNYGYTF. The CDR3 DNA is TGTGCCAGCAGTTTCCATGTGGGACAGGGTGTACAGAACTATGGCTACACCTTC.

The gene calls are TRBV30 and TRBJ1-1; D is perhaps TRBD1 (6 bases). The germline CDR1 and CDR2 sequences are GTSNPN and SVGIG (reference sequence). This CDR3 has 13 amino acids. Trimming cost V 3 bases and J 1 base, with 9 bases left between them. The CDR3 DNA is TGTGCCTGGAGCCTGACAGGGAACACTGAAGCTTTCTTT. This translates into CAWSLTGNTEAFF.

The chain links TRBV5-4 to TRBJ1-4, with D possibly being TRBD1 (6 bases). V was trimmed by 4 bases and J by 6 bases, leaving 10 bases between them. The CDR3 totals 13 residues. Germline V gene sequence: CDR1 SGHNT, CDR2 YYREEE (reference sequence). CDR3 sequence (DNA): TGTGCCAGCAGCAGAAACAGGGATGAAAAACTGTTTTTT. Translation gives CASSRNRDEKLFF. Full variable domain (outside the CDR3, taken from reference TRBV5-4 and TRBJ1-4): ETGVTQSPTHLIKTRGQQVTLRCSSQSGHNTVSWYQQALGQGPQFIFQYYREEENGRGNFPPRFSGLQFPNYSSELNVNALELDDSALYLCASSRNRDEKLFFGSGTQLSVL.

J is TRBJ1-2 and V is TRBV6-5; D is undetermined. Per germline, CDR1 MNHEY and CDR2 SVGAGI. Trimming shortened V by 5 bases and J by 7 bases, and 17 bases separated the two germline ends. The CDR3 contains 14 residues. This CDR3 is CASSRRTEGGGYTF. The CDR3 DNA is TGTGCCAGCAGTCGCAGGACGGAGGGAGGTGGCTACACCTTC.

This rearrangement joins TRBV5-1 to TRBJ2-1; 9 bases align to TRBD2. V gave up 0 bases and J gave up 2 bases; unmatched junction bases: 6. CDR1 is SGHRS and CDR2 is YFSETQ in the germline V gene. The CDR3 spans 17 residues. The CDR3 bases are TGCGCCAGCAGCTTGGTGCTCGGCGGGGGGGCCTACAATGAGCAGTTCTTC. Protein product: CASSLVLGGGAYNEQFF.

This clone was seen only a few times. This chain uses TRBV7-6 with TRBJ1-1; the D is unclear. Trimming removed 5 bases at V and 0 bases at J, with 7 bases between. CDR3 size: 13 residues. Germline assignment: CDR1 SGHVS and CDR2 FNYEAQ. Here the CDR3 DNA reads TGTGCCAGCAGCGAAGTCCTGAACACTGAAGCTTTCTTT. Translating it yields CASSEVLNTEAFF.

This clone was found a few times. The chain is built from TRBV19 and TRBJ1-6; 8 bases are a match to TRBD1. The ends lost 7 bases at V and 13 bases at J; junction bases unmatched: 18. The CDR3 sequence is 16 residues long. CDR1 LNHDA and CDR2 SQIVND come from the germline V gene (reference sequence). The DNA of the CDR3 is TGTGCCAGTAACAATCCAGGGGGCAATCCTATTCACCCCCTCCACTTT. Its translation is CASNNPGGNPIHPLHF.

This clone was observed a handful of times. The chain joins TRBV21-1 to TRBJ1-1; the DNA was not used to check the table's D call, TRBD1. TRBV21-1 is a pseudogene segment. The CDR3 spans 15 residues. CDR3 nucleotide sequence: TGTGCCAGCAGAGGTCCTCACAGGGGGCGCACTGAAGCTTTCTTT. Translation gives CASRGPHRGRTEAFF.

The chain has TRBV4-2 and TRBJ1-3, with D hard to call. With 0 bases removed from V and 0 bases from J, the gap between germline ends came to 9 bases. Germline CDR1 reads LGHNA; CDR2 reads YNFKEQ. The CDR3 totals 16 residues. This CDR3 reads CASSQDSEGSGNTIYF. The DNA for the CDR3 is TGTGCCAGCAGCCAAGATTCGGAAGGCTCTGGAAACACCATATATTTT.

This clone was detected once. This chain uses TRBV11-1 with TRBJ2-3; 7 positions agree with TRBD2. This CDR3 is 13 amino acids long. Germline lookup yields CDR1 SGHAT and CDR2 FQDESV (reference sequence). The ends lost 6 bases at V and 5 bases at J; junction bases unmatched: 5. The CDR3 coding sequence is TGTGCCAGCAGGGAATTAGCGGGAGATACGCAGTATTTT. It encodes CASRELAGDTQYF.

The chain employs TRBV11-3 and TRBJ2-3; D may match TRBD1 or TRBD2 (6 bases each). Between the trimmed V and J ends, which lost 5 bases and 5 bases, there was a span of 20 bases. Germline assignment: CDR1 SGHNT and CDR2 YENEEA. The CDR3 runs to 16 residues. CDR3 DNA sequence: TGTGCCAGCAGCACCTCTTGGGGGGCGCAGAAAGATACGCAGTATTTT. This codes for CASSTSWGAQKDTQYF. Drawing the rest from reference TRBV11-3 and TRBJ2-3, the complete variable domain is EAGVVQSPRYKIIEKKQPVAFWCNPISGHNTLYWYLQNLGQGPELLIRYENEEAVDDSQLPKDRFSAERLKGVDSTLKIQPAELGDSAVYLCASSTSWGAQKDTQYFGPGTRLTVL.

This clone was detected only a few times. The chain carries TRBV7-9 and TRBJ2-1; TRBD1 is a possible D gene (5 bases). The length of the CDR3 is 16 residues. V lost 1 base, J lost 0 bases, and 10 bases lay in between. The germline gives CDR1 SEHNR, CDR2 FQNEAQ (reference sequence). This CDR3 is CASSLGAGNSYNEQFF. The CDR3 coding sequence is TGTGCCAGCAGCTTAGGGGCAGGGAACTCCTACAATGAGCAGTTCTTC.